Following are 15 T cell receptor beta chains from one sample sequenced in a study of cytomegalovirus exposure and HLA in healthy donors. PCR employed 60 Vbeta and 13 Jbeta primers. The assay was immunoSEQ multiplex PCR, and TCRdb's table has in-frame clones only and misses some. The sample consists of about 180,000 clones, roughly 79% of them appearing once. The sequencing input was PBMCs. Receptors originate from a man aged 35 to 55 in good health and CMV-seropositive.

This rearrangement joins TRBV11-3 to TRBJ2-1; possible D gene TRBD1, 5 bases. Trimming removed 4 bases from V and 13 bases from J, with 14 bases in between. Per germline, CDR1 SGHNT and CDR2 YENEEA. The CDR3 length is 12 residues. The chain's CDR3 is CASSSSRQLQFF. The DNA for the CDR3 is TGTGCCAGCAGCTCGTCCCGACAGCTTCAGTTCTTC.

The chain employs TRBV4-1 and TRBJ2-2; possible D gene TRBD1, 6 bases. V dropped 1 base and J dropped 6 bases, with 12 bases sitting between them. This CDR3 has 15 amino acids. In germline, CDR1 is MGHRA, CDR2 YSYEKL. For the CDR3, the DNA is TGCGCCAGCAGCCAAGGGTCAGGGGCGGCCGGGGAGCTGTTTTTT. This encodes CASSQGSGAAGELFF.

The CDR3 DNA sequence: TGTGCCAGCAGCTTAAAACAGGATCCCGGGGAGCTGTTTTTT. This codes for CASSLKQDPGELFF. The chain joins TRBV7-3 to TRBJ2-2; D is possibly TRBD1 (5 bases). The V end was cut by 1 base, the J end by 6 bases, with 9 bases between. Germline V gives CDR1 SGHTA, CDR2 FQGTGA. CDR3 length: 14 residues.

CDR3 amino acids: CASSLAGTANYGYTF. The CDR3 DNA sequence: TGTGCCAGCAGCTTAGCGGGGACAGCTAACTATGGCTACACCTTC. The chain uses TRBV7-9 and TRBJ1-2; 7 positions match TRBD1. The CDR3 extends over 15 amino acids. V lost 0 bases to trimming and J lost 0 bases; unmatched junction nucleotides: 1. Germline loops: CDR1 SEHNR, CDR2 FQNEAQ (reference sequence).

The chain is built from TRBV6-5 and TRBJ2-1; 11 nucleotides match TRBD2. V was clipped by 4 bases and J by 4 bases; unmatched bases: 6. The CDR3 length is 16 residues. CDR1 and CDR2 from the germline V gene are MNHEY and SVGAGI. CDR3 DNA: TGTGCCAGCAGTTCTCTACTAGCGGGGGATTACAATGAGCAGTTCTTC. This gives the protein CASSSLLAGDYNEQFF.

The CDR3 loop reads CASSEAGGSGQFF. In DNA, the CDR3 is TGTGCCAGCAGTGAAGCCGGGGGGTCCGGGCAGTTCTTC. The V and J genes are TRBV2 and TRBJ2-1, with TRBD2 identical over 7 bases. This CDR3 is 13 amino acids long. The V and J ends lost 0 bases and 12 bases, in that order; junction bases with no gene match: 5. Germline V lookup: CDR1 SNHLY, CDR2 FYNNEI.

The V call is TRBV19, the J call TRBJ1-5; D might be TRBD1 (6 bases). This CDR3 is 13 amino acids long. The germline V and J ends were trimmed by 8 bases and 7 bases, with 15 bases remaining between them. Germline V gene lookup returns CDR1 LNHDA and CDR2 SQIVND (reference sequence). CDR3: CASSAGVRQPQHF. As DNA, the CDR3 is TGTGCCAGTTCTGCAGGGGTGAGGCAGCCCCAGCATTTT.

The chain uses TRBV19 and TRBJ1-1; D not certain. The CDR3 spans 13 residues. The V gene's germline CDR1 is LNHDA and CDR2 SQIVND (reference sequence). Trimming took 0 bases from V and 11 from J, leaving 13 bases between them. CDR3 nucleotide sequence: TGTGCCAGTAGTATAGATCGCGGGCAACGGGCTTTCTTT. Translation: CASSIDRGQRAFF.

The genes are TRBV6-5 and TRBJ2-1; D possibly corresponds to TRBD2 (5 bases). This CDR3 is built from 14 residues. Trimming cost V 2 bases and J 0 bases, with 5 bases left between them. Per germline, CDR1 MNHEY and CDR2 SVGAGI. The CDR3: CASSYGSSYNEQFF. The CDR3 DNA reads TGTGCCAGCAGTTACGGGAGCTCCTACAATGAGCAGTTCTTC.

This clone was detected only a few times. A read error may produce the germline difference seen at one junction end. The chain has TRBV5-1 and TRBJ2-4; D remains ambiguous. Germline lookup yields CDR1 SGHRS and CDR2 YFSETQ. The CDR3 spans 14 residues. The CDR3 bases are TGCGCCAGCAGCTTGGAGTCTACCAACAACATTCAGTACTTC. Its protein is CASSLESTNNIQYF. Complete variable domain (other parts from reference TRBV5-1 and TRBJ2-4): KAGVTQTPRYLIKTRGQQVTLSCSPISGHRSVSWYQQTPGQGLQFLFEYFSETQRNKGNFPGRFSGRQFSNSRSEMNVSTLELGDSALYLCASSLESTNNIQYFGAGTRLSVL.

The chain joins TRBV6-1 to TRBJ1-1; 7 nucleotides match TRBD1. CDR3 length: 14 amino acids. V dropped 6 bases and J dropped 1; count of bases not matched to a gene: 5. Per the germline V gene, CDR1 is MNHNS and CDR2 is SASEGT. The CDR3 protein is CASRRYRGNTEAFF. DNA for the CDR3: TGTGCCAGCAGAAGATACAGGGGGAACACTGAAGCTTTCTTT.

J is TRBJ2-5 and V is TRBV5-1; D is possibly TRBD2 (5 bases). V was clipped by 0 bases and J by 1 base, with 10 bases between them. The CDR3 has 15 amino acids. Germline-derived CDR1 and CDR2 are SGHRS and YFSETQ. CDR3 residues: CASSLGGVTQETQYF. CDR3 DNA: TGCGCCAGCAGCTTGGGGGGAGTAACCCAAGAGACCCAGTACTTC.

V is TRBV7-3 and J is TRBJ2-3; 14 nucleotides line up with TRBD2. The length of the CDR3 is 18 residues. Trimming cost V 2 bases and J 2 bases; bases outside gene matches: 6. From germline, CDR1 is SGHTA and CDR2 FQGTGA. Here the CDR3 reads CASSLVPGLAGDTDTQYF. CDR3 sequence (DNA): TGTGCCAGCAGCTTAGTACCGGGACTAGCGGGAGACACAGATACGCAGTATTTT.

The chain joins TRBV19 to TRBJ2-2; D is unclear. Germline-derived CDR1 and CDR2 are LNHDA and SQIVND (reference sequence). This CDR3 comprises 14 residues. V was shortened by 3 bases and J by 7 bases, with 12 bases between the two germline ends. DNA of the CDR3: TGTGCCAGTAGTATCGAGGTCGCGATCGGGGAGCTGTTTTTT. Encoded protein: CASSIEVAIGELFF.

V gene TRBV27 combines with J gene TRBJ2-1; 14 nucleotides agree with TRBD2. The junction had 10 bases not matched to a gene; V was cut back by 5 bases and J by 7 bases. The CDR3 extends over 17 amino acids. Germline CDR1 MNHEY, CDR2 SMNVEV (reference sequence). CDR3 in amino acids: CASSRPTGTSGRNEQFF. DNA of the CDR3: TGTGCCAGCAGTCGACCAACCGGGACTAGCGGGAGAAATGAGCAGTTCTTC.